This TCR beta chain was profiled in a study of T cells after yellow fever vaccination. At the level of the study: Preparing low-cell-number fractions relied on SMART-Seq v4 Ultra Low Input. Study-wide results and caveats: Primary-vaccination clones mostly resurfaced post-booster (96% CD4, about 87% CD8). Few clonotypes appeared in both CD4 and CD8 compartments.

Germline V lookup: CDR1 SQVTM, CDR2 ANQGSEA. This CDR3 has 15 residues. Between the trimmed V and J ends, which lost 3 bases and 1 base, there was a span of 10 bases. As TCR cDNA was made by 5'RACE template switching, a universal primer site and UMIs were added. TCRdb used MiXCR to reprocess the 5' RACE reads, holding one entry per CDR3 protein. The data contain 200,000 to 300,000 distinct CDR3 sequences, more than 6.5% of them singletons. This clonotype was recorded a few times. Its antigen is unknown. This receptor was identified in a man under 40 who received the YFV17D yellow fever vaccine. This sequence joins TRBV29-1 and TRBJ2-6; either TRBD1 or TRBD2 may supply D (5 bases each). The specimen comprised CD4+ T cells sorted from PBMCs, sampled on the day of the yellow fever booster vaccination. The CDR3 DNA reads TGCAGCGTTGAGTCTGGGGGATCTGGGGCCAACGTCCTGACTTTC. It yields the protein CSVESGGSGANVLTF.